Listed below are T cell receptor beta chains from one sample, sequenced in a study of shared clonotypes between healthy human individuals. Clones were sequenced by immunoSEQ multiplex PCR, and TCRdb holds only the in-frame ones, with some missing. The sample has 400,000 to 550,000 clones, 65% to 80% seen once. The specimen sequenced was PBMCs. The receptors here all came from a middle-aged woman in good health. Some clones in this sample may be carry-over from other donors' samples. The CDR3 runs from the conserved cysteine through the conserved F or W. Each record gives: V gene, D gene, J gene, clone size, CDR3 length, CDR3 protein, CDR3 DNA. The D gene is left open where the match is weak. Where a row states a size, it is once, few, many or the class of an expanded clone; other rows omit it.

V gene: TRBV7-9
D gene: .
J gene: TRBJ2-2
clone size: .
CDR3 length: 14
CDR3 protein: CASSETGITGELFF
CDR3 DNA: TGTGCCAGCAGCGAGACAGGTATCACCGGGGAGCTGTTTTTT

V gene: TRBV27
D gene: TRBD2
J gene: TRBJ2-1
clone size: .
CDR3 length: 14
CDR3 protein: CASGSGRASSEQFF
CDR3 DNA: TGTGCCAGCGGTAGCGGGAGGGCCTCAAGTGAGCAGTTCTTC

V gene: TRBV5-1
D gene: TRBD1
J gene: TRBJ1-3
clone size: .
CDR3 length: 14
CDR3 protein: CASSSGTGSDTIYF
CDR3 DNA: TGCGCCAGCAGTTCCGGGACAGGGAGTGACACCATATATTTT

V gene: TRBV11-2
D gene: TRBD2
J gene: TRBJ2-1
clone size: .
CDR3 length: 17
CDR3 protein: CASSLEVGLAGQDEQFF
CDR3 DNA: TGTGCCAGCAGCTTAGAGGTCGGACTAGCGGGTCAAGATGAGCAGTTCTTC

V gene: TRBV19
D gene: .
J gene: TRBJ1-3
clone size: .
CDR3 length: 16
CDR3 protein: CASSIEGLGAGNTIYF
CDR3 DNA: TGTGCCAGTAGTATAGAAGGCCTCGGAGCTGGAAACACCATATATTTT

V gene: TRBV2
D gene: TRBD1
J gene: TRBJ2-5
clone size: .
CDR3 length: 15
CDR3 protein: CASTPGQGTGLAQYF
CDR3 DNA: TGTGCCAGCACTCCCGGACAGGGTACCGGTCTGGCCCAGTACTTC

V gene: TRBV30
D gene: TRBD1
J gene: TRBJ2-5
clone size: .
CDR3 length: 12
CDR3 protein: CAWGQGQETQYF
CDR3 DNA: TGTGCCTGGGGACAGGGCCAAGAGACCCAGTACTTC

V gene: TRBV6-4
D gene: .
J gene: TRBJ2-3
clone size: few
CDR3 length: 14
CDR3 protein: CASSDGGPTDTQYF
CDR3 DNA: TGTGCCAGCAGTGACGGAGGTCCCACAGATACGCAGTATTTT

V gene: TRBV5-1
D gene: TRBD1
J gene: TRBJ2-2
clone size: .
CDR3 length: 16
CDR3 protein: CASAGSTGPNTGELFF
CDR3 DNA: TGCGCCAGCGCGGGTTCGACAGGGCCGAACACCGGGGAGCTGTTTTTT

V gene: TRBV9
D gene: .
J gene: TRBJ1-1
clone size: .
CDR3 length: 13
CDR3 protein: CASSPSAGAEAFF
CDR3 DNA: TGTGCCAGCAGCCCCTCGGCGGGGGCTGAAGCTTTCTTT

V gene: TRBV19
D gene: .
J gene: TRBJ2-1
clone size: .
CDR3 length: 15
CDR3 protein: CASSIAGNSYNEQFF
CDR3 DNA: TGTGCCAGTAGTATAGCGGGTAACTCCTACAATGAGCAGTTCTTC

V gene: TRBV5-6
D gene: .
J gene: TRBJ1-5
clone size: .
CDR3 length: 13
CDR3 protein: CASSSRPNQPQHF
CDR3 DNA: TGTGCCAGCAGCTCTCGGCCAAATCAGCCCCAGCATTTT

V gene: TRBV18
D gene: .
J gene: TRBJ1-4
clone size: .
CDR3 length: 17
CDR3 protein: CASSPQGPAATNEKLFF
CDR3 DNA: TGTGCCAGCTCACCACAGGGGCCGGCTGCAACTAATGAAAAACTGTTTTTT

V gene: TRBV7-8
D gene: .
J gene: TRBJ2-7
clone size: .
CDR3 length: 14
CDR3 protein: CASSLAGPSYEQYF
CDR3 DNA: TGTGCCAGCAGCTTAGCGGGACCCTCCTACGAGCAGTACTTC

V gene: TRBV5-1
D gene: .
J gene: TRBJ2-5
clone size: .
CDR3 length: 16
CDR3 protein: CASSLAIGSNQETQYF
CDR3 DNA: TGCGCCAGCAGCTTGGCCATCGGGAGTAACCAAGAGACCCAGTACTTC

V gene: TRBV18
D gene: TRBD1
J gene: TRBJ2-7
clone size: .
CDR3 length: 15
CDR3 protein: CASSRPGQGGYEQYF
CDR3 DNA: TGTGCCAGCTCGCGACCGGGACAGGGGGGCTACGAGCAGTACTTC

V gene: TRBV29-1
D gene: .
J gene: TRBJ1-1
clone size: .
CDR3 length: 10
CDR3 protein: CSARQTEAFF
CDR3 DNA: TGCAGCGCCAGACAGACTGAAGCTTTCTTT

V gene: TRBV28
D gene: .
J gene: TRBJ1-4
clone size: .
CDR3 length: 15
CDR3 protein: CASSGGEGGDEKLFF
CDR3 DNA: TGTGCCAGCTCTGGTGGCGAGGGCGGGGATGAAAAACTGTTTTTT

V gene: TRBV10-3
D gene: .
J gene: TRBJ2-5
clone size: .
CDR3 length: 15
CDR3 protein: CAISVTGNEQETQYF
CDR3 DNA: TGTGCCATCAGTGTGACTGGGAATGAACAAGAGACCCAGTACTTC

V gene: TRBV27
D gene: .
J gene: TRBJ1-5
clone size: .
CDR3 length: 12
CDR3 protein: CASSPTVGPQHF
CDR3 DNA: TGTGCCAGCAGTCCCACGGTTGGGCCCCAGCATTTT